These T cell receptor beta chains were read from a single sample in a study of spatial heterogeneity in lung cancer. TCRdb re-called the 5' RACE reads with MiXCR, one entry per CDR3 protein. This table holds roughly 16,000 distinct CDR3 sequences, less than 7.5% found once. The material sequenced was lung tumor tissue, taken at surgery. The receptors shown here come from a male donor with early-stage non-small cell lung cancer. The CDR3 runs from the conserved cysteine through the conserved F or W. The D gene is left open where the match is weak. Size is omitted from some rows. Given values are once, few, many or a class for expanded clones.

D gene	clone size	J gene	V gene	CDR3 protein	CDR3 DNA
-	many	TRBJ2-1	TRBV12-3/TRBV12-4	CASSPRINEQFF	TGTGCCAGCAGTCCTCGGATCAATGAGCAGTTCTTC
TRBD1	few	TRBJ2-5	TRBV7-2	CASSTRDRGETQYF	TGTGCCAGCAGCACCCGGGACAGGGGCGAGACCCAGTACTTC
TRBD1	many	TRBJ1-3	TRBV15	CATSGDRGAGNTIYF	TGTGCCACCAGTGGAGACAGGGGAGCGGGAAACACCATATATTTT
-	few	TRBJ2-3	TRBV5-1	CASSPEVTDTQYF	TGCGCCAGCAGTCCAGAGGTAACAGATACGCAGTATTTT
-	many	TRBJ1-6	TRBV5-5	CASSLEGNSPLHF	TGTGCCAGCAGCTTGGAGGGGAATTCACCCCTCCACTTT
-	many	TRBJ2-3	TRBV18	CASSPPSTDTQYF	TGTGCCAGCTCACCACCAAGCACAGATACGCAGTATTTT
TRBD1	medium-sized	TRBJ1-6	TRBV7-2	CASSEGTGVYSPLHF	TGTGCCAGCAGCGAAGGGACAGGAGTTTATTCACCCCTCCACTTT
-	many	TRBJ2-7	TRBV2	CASSEGGEGLYEQYF	TGTGCCAGCAGTGAAGGGGGGGAAGGCCTCTACGAGCAGTACTTC
-	many	TRBJ1-1	TRBV7-6	CASSLEAGTEAFF	TGTGCCAGCAGCTTAGAAGCGGGTACTGAAGCTTTCTTT
-	many	TRBJ2-3	TRBV12-3/TRBV12-4	CASSLRDYTQYF	TGTGCCAGCAGCCTTAGGGACTATACGCAGTATTTT
-	-	TRBJ1-1	TRBV20-1	CSVPQRGAATEAFF	TGCAGTGTTCCCCAGCGGGGGGCGGCCACTGAAGCTTTCTTT
TRBD2	few	TRBJ2-7	TRBV3-1	CASGDLAGGIYEQYF	TGTGCCAGCGGGGACTTAGCGGGAGGGATCTACGAGCAGTACTTC
TRBD1	many	TRBJ1-1	TRBV29-1	CSVANRGFTEAFF	TGCAGCGTTGCGAACAGGGGATTCACTGAAGCTTTCTTT
TRBD1	many	TRBJ2-7	TRBV4-1	CASSQGPRDRGLGEQYF	TGCGCCAGCAGCCAAGGGCCCCGGGACAGGGGTCTGGGGGAGCAGTACTTC
-	many	TRBJ2-7	TRBV7-6	CASSSPARLLSGEQYF	TGTGCCAGCAGCTCGCCAGCGCGACTCCTGTCGGGCGAGCAGTACTTC
-	many	TRBJ2-7	TRBV28	CASSLTYEQYF	TGTGCCAGCAGTCTCACCTACGAGCAGTACTTC
-	many	TRBJ2-1	TRBV29-1	CSVVTGSYNEQFF	TGCAGCGTTGTAACTGGCTCCTACAATGAGCAGTTCTTC
-	medium-sized	TRBJ2-5	TRBV6-2/TRBV6-3	CASSYTGKETQYF	TGTGCCAGCAGTTACACAGGGAAGGAGACCCAGTACTTC
TRBD1	many	TRBJ2-2	TRBV5-1	CASQPGQVNTGELFF	TGCGCCAGCCAGCCGGGACAGGTGAACACCGGGGAGCTGTTTTTT
-	-	TRBJ2-7	TRBV6-2/TRBV6-3	CATPYEQYF	TGTGCCACCCCGTACGAGCAGTACTTC
TRBD1	many	TRBJ1-1	TRBV7-9	CASSSQGAGTEAFF	TGTGCCAGCAGCTCACAGGGGGCGGGCACTGAAGCTTTCTTT
TRBD1	-	TRBJ1-1	TRBV3-1	CASSQSRTGGYTEAFF	TGTGCCAGCAGCCAATCCCGGACAGGGGGCTACACTGAAGCTTTCTTT
TRBD2	many	TRBJ2-5	TRBV28	CASSFPGTSVETQYF	TGTGCCAGCAGTTTCCCCGGGACTAGCGTGGAGACCCAGTACTTC
TRBD1	-	TRBJ2-5	TRBV7-8	CASSSGQARETQYF	TGTGCCAGCAGCTCGGGACAGGCTCGGGAGACCCAGTACTTC
-	medium-sized	TRBJ2-1	TRBV3-1	CASSQDERRNIYNEQFF	TGTGCCAGCAGCCAAGATGAACGAAGGAACATCTACAATGAGCAGTTCTTC
-	few	TRBJ2-3	TRBV6-5	CASSYREGRDTQYF	TGTGCCAGCAGTTACCGCGAGGGGCGGGATACGCAGTATTTT
-	many	TRBJ1-1	TRBV7-9	CASSPWTANTEAFF	TGTGCCAGCAGCCCCTGGACAGCCAACACTGAAGCTTTCTTT
-	many	TRBJ1-5	TRBV5-6	CASSRRRGDSNQPQHF	TGTGCCAGCAGCCGCCGGCGGGGCGACTCAAATCAGCCCCAGCATTTT